One sample yielded the 14 T cell receptor beta chains listed below, sequenced in a study of blood T cell repertoires in COVID-19. The data were produced by immunoSEQ multiplex PCR, yet TCRdb's version contains in-frame clones alone and is incomplete. The table shows 300,000 or so clones, with 80% to 90% occurring only once. The sequenced material came from PBMCs or T cells enriched from blood (not recorded which). Source of these receptors: a woman under 30 who had recovered from COVID-19.

The chain employs TRBV30 and TRBJ2-7; 13 bases match TRBD2. CDR3 length: 18 amino acids. J gave up 4 bases and V 1 base, and 13 bases lay outside the gene matches. Germline V lookup: CDR1 GTSNPN, CDR2 SVGIG (reference sequence). The CDR3 region has the DNA TGTGCCTGGAGTGGACTAGCGGGGGGCCTCGGGACCATGTACGAGCAGTACTTC. Translation: CAWSGLAGGLGTMYEQYF.

The chain employs TRBV10-3 and TRBJ2-1; tentatively, D is TRBD2 (6 bases). The V end lost 2 bases, the J end lost 8 bases, and 7 bases lay between the germline ends. The CDR3 sequence is 12 residues long. CDR1 and CDR2 (germline): ENHRY, SYGVKD. The CDR3 DNA reads TGTGCCATCAGTGAGGGAGGGGATGAGCAGTTCTTC. Amino acid sequence: CAISEGGDEQFF.

A remark on this clone: Mismatch with germline at one junction end may stem from a read error. The V call is TRBV2, the J call TRBJ1-6; weak D call: TRBD1 (6 bases). CDR3 length: 17 amino acids. In germline, CDR1 is SNHLY, CDR2 FYNNEI. The CDR3 bases are TGTGCCAGCAGAGAAGGGGGTGGGGGCAGGAATAATTCACCCCTCCACTTT. Translating it yields CASREGGGGRNNSPLHF.

This chain links TRBV7-8 with TRBJ2-1; 7 bases are a match to TRBD2. The germline V gene has CDR1 SGHVS and CDR2 FQNEAQ. There are 17 residues in the CDR3. Trimming cost V 6 bases and J 4 bases; bases outside gene matches: 15. The CDR3 DNA reads as TGTGCCAGCAGTTCTCCGTCGGGGGAGGGAAGATACAATGAGCAGTTCTTC. Translated, it gives CASSSPSGEGRYNEQFF. Drawing the rest from reference TRBV7-8 and TRBJ2-1, the complete variable domain is GAGVSQSPRYKVAKRGQDVALRCDPISGHVSLFWYQQALGQGPEFLTYFQNEAQLDKSGLPSDRFFAERPEGSVSTLKIQRTQQEDSAVYLCASSSPSGEGRYNEQFFGPGTRLTVL.

The rearrangement joins TRBV5-8 to TRBJ2-3; TRBD1 matches at 9 bases. Trimming cost V 4 bases and J 0 bases; bases outside gene matches: 18. This CDR3 spans 20 amino acids. Germline assignment: CDR1 SGHTS and CDR2 YDEGEE. CDR3 DNA: TGTGCCAGCAGCCATCTTAGGTGGACAGGGGAACAAACTAGCACAGATACGCAGTATTTT. Protein: CASSHLRWTGEQTSTDTQYF.

This clone was detected only a few times. The chain uses TRBV5-6 and TRBJ2-5; TRBD1 agrees at 7 bases. Trimming at V came to 4 bases and at J to 1 base, leaving 7 bases not matched to a gene. The CDR3 runs to 15 residues. Germline V gene sequence: CDR1 SGHDT, CDR2 YYEEEE. CDR3 in DNA: TGTGCCAGCAGCCGAACCTGGACAGGCCAAGAGACCCAGTACTTC. Translated, it gives CASSRTWTGQETQYF.

The chain is built from TRBV4-2 and TRBJ2-1; 12 nucleotides align to TRBD2. This CDR3 is built from 15 residues. The V segment lost 5 bases and the J segment 5 bases; nucleotides outside the gene matches: 4. Germline loops: CDR1 LGHNA, CDR2 YNFKEQ. The CDR3 protein is CASSSTSGGDNEQFF. The DNA for the CDR3 is TGTGCCAGCAGCTCGACTAGCGGGGGAGACAATGAGCAGTTCTTC.

Of note for this clone: The sample has other DNA sequences that encode this CDR3 too. V gene TRBV6-5 combines with J gene TRBJ1-3, with unresolved D. Trimming removed 3 bases from V and 0 bases from J, with 12 bases in between. The CDR3 sequence is 16 residues long. Germline CDR1 is MNHEY and CDR2 is SVGAGI. In DNA, the CDR3 is TGTGCCAGCAGTTATAGCGGCAGAAACTCTGGAAACACCATATATTTT. Translated, it gives CASSYSGRNSGNTIYF.

The chain couples TRBV11-2 to TRBJ2-7; D unclear. Germline V CDR1 and CDR2: SGHAT, FQNNGV. V lost 1 base and J 9 bases, leaving 16 bases between the germline ends. CDR3 length equals 14 residues. CDR3 in amino acids: CASSLGATPLGQYF. The DNA for the CDR3 is TGTGCCAGCAGCTTAGGTGCGACTCCGTTGGGGCAGTACTTC.

This clone appeared once. The V call is TRBV24-1, the J call TRBJ2-5; 7 bases are shared with TRBD1. Unmatched junction bases numbered 5, after V lost 10 bases and J lost 4 bases. Germline V gives CDR1 KGHDR, CDR2 SFDVKD. The CDR3 is 12 amino acids. The CDR3 bases are TGTGCCACGCAGGGGGTTACAGAGACCCAGTACTTC. Protein sequence: CATQGVTETQYF.

The chain joins TRBV9 to TRBJ1-6, with 7 nucleotides matching TRBD1. Trimming cost V 5 bases and J 5 bases; bases outside gene matches: 4. This CDR3 is built from 14 residues. CDR1 is SGDLS and CDR2 is YYNGEE in the germline V gene. The CDR3 bases are TGTGCCAGCAGAAGGGACAGAGATAATTCACCCCTCCACTTT. It codes for CASRRDRDNSPLHF.

This sequence joins TRBV29-1 and TRBJ1-2; no reliable D call. The CDR3 is made up of 15 amino acids. Germline V gene lookup returns CDR1 SQVTM and CDR2 ANQGSEA. The ends were cut back, 6 bases at V and 1 base at J, with 18 bases in the middle. CDR3 region: CSVTTSPDLNYGYTF. CDR3 coding DNA: TGCAGCGTAACTACCTCTCCAGACCTTAACTATGGCTACACCTTC.

This rearrangement joins TRBV7-9 to TRBJ1-5; D gene unclear. This CDR3 comprises 15 residues. Germline values: CDR1 SEHNR, CDR2 FQNEAQ (reference sequence). V lost 5 bases, J lost 2 bases, and 13 bases lay in between. CDR3 region: CASSPQGVGNQPQHF. CDR3 DNA sequence: TGTGCCAGCAGCCCCCAAGGAGTAGGCAATCAGCCCCAGCATTTT.

This chain connects TRBV30 to TRBJ2-2; 14 bases are a match to TRBD2. The CDR3 sequence is 17 residues long. Germline V gene lookup returns CDR1 GTSNPN and CDR2 SVGIG (reference sequence). In DNA, the CDR3 is TGTGCTGCCCAAGGACTAGCGGGAGGAACGAACACCGGGGAGCTGTTTTTT. Translated: CAAQGLAGGTNTGELFF.